This TCR beta chain was captured in a study of resident and recirculating memory T cells in vitiligo. Study at large: Each patient gave two lesional and two nonlesional epidermal shave biopsies, plus PBMCs. Overall study findings and caveats: Sequences differed between biopsy sites and patients, suggesting private specificity.

TCRdb's copy holds only in-frame clones and misses some; the assay was immunoSEQ multiplex PCR. The sample records more than 35,000 clones, around 90% being singletons. Germline V gene data show CDR1 as MGHDK and CDR2 as SYGVNS. V lost 4 bases and J 7 bases, leaving 14 bases between the germline ends. The CDR3 extends over 14 amino acids. With respect to this clone: Antigen unknown.

No patient showed confetti depigmentation, a clinical sign of active disease. Patients who had received treatment within the previous three months were excluded. V gene TRBV25-1 combines with J gene TRBJ2-4; D is uncertain. This TCR came from a male donor with vitiligo. The sequenced sample consisted of blood. The CDR3: CASSVSGDVNIQYF. The CDR3 DNA reads as TGTGCCAGCAGTGTATCAGGTGATGTGAACATTCAGTACTTC.